The 15 T cell receptor beta chains listed next were all sequenced from one sample in a study of siplizumab effects on memory and regulatory T cells. Libraries were prepared by immunoSEQ multiplex PCR; TCRdb keeps only in-frame clonotypes and omits some of them. Among 57,000 or so clones listed, 85% to 95% were seen once. Sample: CD8+ T cells sorted from blood. All receptors derive from a human donor in good health.

The chain employs TRBV9 and TRBJ1-5; weak D call: TRBD1 (6 bases). The length of the CDR3 is 14 residues. Trimming removed 3 bases at V and 0 bases at J, with 7 bases between. Looked up from germline, CDR1 is SGDLS and CDR2 is YYNGEE. The CDR3 protein is CASSAGVSNQPQHF. The DNA of the CDR3 is TGTGCCAGCAGCGCAGGGGTTAGCAATCAGCCCCAGCATTTT.

The V and J genes are TRBV2 and TRBJ1-5; TRBD1 is a possible D gene (6 bases). Germline CDR1 and CDR2: SNHLY and FYNNEI. V was trimmed by 6 bases and J by 7 bases, leaving 19 bases between them. CDR3 length: 15 residues. The CDR3 DNA sequence: TGTGCCAGCAGCCCCGCAACAGGGATGGGACAGCCCCAGCATTTT. This gives the protein CASSPATGMGQPQHF.

This chain joins TRBV27 and TRBJ2-1; 9 bases align to TRBD2. The junction had 4 bases not matched to a gene; V was cut back by 2 bases and J by 2 bases. This CDR3 contains 16 residues. Germline lookup yields CDR1 MNHEY and CDR2 SMNVEV (reference sequence). The CDR3 nucleotides read TGTGCCAGCAGTTTACTCGGGACTAGCACCTACAATGAGCAGTTCTTC. Residues: CASSLLGTSTYNEQFF.

The V and J genes are TRBV7-3 and TRBJ2-1; 8 bases agree with TRBD2. CDR3 size: 15 residues. Trimming removed 5 bases from V and 2 bases from J; junction bases left unmatched: 5. Germline CDR1 SGHTA, CDR2 FQGTGA. Written as DNA, the CDR3 is TGTGCCAGCAGCAGGACTAGCAGCACCTACAATGAGCAGTTCTTC. Encoded protein: CASSRTSSTYNEQFF.

The CDR3 reads CASSPLTGGDIQYF. CDR3 nucleotide sequence: TGTGCCAGCAGCCCCCTGACAGGGGGCGACATTCAGTACTTC. This chain uses TRBV4-2 with TRBJ2-4; 10 nucleotides line up with TRBD1. Per germline, CDR1 LGHNA and CDR2 YNFKEQ. This CDR3 comprises 14 residues. V lost 4 bases and J lost 8; bases outside the gene matches: 5.

The chain is built from TRBV5-6 and TRBJ2-3; weak D call: TRBD1 (6 bases). The V gene lost 3 bases and the J gene lost 0 bases, with 14 bases spanning the gap. CDR1 and CDR2 (germline): SGHDT, YYEEEE. CDR3 length: 16 residues. CDR3 loop: CASSSERGWSTDTQYF. The CDR3 DNA is TGTGCCAGCAGCTCGGAGAGGGGGTGGAGCACAGATACGCAGTATTTT.

CDR3 amino acids: CASSLSPYNEQFF. CDR3 DNA sequence: TGTGCCAGCAGTTTATCGCCATACAATGAGCAGTTCTTC. This chain joins TRBV27 and TRBJ2-1; D gene uncertain. Deletions cut 0 bases from V and 4 bases from J, with 4 bases between. Germline V gene sequence: CDR1 MNHEY, CDR2 SMNVEV (reference sequence). This CDR3 comprises 13 residues.

Written as DNA, the CDR3 is TGTGCCACCGCGGCGGGGCACACAGATACGCAGTATTTT. This codes for CATAAGHTDTQYF. The chain recombines TRBV19 with TRBJ2-3; D is possibly TRBD2 (6 bases). V lost 10 bases, J lost 2 bases, and 13 bases lay in between. This CDR3 is built from 13 residues. Looked up from germline, CDR1 is LNHDA and CDR2 is SQIVND (reference sequence).

This clone occurred once. The chain couples TRBV11-3 to TRBJ2-3; 11 positions match TRBD2. This CDR3 is built from 16 residues. CDR1 SGHNT and CDR2 YENEEA come from the germline V gene. J lost 0 bases, V lost 3 bases, and 2 bases had no gene match. The CDR3 nucleotides are TGTGCCAGCAGCTTGGGACTAGCGGAGAGCACAGATACGCAGTATTTT. This gives the protein CASSLGLAESTDTQYF. Together with reference TRBV11-3 and TRBJ2-3, the CDR3 gives the full variable domain: EAGVVQSPRYKIIEKKQPVAFWCNPISGHNTLYWYLQNLGQGPELLIRYENEEAVDDSQLPKDRFSAERLKGVDSTLKIQPAELGDSAVYLCASSLGLAESTDTQYFGPGTRLTVL.

CDR3 DNA: TGTGCCAGCAGTGAGTCCCCAGCGGGGACCTCCTATGGCTACACCTTC. Its protein product is CASSESPAGTSYGYTF. V is TRBV2 and J is TRBJ1-2, with a possible D match to TRBD1 (5 bases). Germline loops: CDR1 SNHLY, CDR2 FYNNEI. V was shortened by 3 bases and J by 4 bases, with 18 bases between the two germline ends. The CDR3 consists of 16 residues.

J is TRBJ2-7 and V is TRBV27; 7 bases are shared with TRBD1. V lost 0 bases to trimming and J lost 2 bases; unmatched junction nucleotides: 4. This CDR3 contains 15 residues. Germline values: CDR1 MNHEY, CDR2 SMNVEV (reference sequence). The CDR3 nucleotides read TGTGCCAGCAGTTTATCGGGGACAGCCACCTACGAGCAGTACTTC. Its protein is CASSLSGTATYEQYF.

Remarks on this clone: Additional DNA sequences in this sample encode the identical CDR3. J is TRBJ1-5 and V is TRBV27; TRBD1 might be the D (5 bases). The CDR3 is 14 residues long. V was trimmed by 5 bases and J by 7 bases, leaving 15 bases between them. Germline CDR1 and CDR2: MNHEY and SMNVEV (reference sequence). The CDR3 coding sequence is TGTGCCAGCAGTCTCGGGGGAGGCGGGCAGCCCCAGCATTTT. This encodes CASSLGGGGQPQHF.

The genes are TRBV7-8 and TRBJ2-5; 10 positions agree with TRBD1. This CDR3 contains 17 residues. Germline loops: CDR1 SGHVS, CDR2 FQNEAQ. Losses at the gene ends were 2 bases for V and 9 bases for J; bases not matched to a gene: 15. The CDR3 reads CASSLKISGQGIWAQYF. CDR3 coding DNA: TGTGCCAGCAGCTTAAAAATTTCGGGACAGGGGATTTGGGCCCAGTACTTC. Based on the CDR3 plus reference TRBV7-8 and TRBJ2-5, the full variable domain is GAGVSQSPRYKVAKRGQDVALRCDPISGHVSLFWYQQALGQGPEFLTYFQNEAQLDKSGLPSDRFFAERPEGSVSTLKIQRTQQEDSAVYLCASSLKISGQGIWAQYFGPGTRLLVL.

J is TRBJ2-1 and V is TRBV30, with 8 nucleotides matching TRBD1. CDR1 is GTSNPN, CDR2 SVGIG, per germline (reference sequence). The ends lost 0 bases at V and 3 bases at J; junction bases unmatched: 1. The CDR3 spans 14 residues. The chain's CDR3 is CAWSVQGDYNEQFF. The CDR3 coding sequence is TGTGCCTGGAGTGTACAGGGGGACTACAATGAGCAGTTCTTC.

CDR3 residues: CATLLGTRNTGELFF. The CDR3 nucleotides are TGTGCCACCCTACTAGGGACTCGTAACACCGGGGAGCTGTTTTTT. J is TRBJ2-2 and V is TRBV28; possible D gene TRBD2, 6 bases. This CDR3 region has 15 residues. CDR1 MDHEN and CDR2 SYDVKM come from the germline V gene. The V end was cut by 10 bases, the J end by 2 bases, with 17 bases between. The full variable domain, its missing parts supplied by reference TRBV28 and TRBJ2-2, is DVKVTQSSRYLVKRTGEKVFLECVQDMDHENMFWYRQDPGLGLRLIYFSYDVKMKEKGDIPEGYSVSREKKERFSLILESASTNQTSMYLCATLLGTRNTGELFFGEGSRLTVL.